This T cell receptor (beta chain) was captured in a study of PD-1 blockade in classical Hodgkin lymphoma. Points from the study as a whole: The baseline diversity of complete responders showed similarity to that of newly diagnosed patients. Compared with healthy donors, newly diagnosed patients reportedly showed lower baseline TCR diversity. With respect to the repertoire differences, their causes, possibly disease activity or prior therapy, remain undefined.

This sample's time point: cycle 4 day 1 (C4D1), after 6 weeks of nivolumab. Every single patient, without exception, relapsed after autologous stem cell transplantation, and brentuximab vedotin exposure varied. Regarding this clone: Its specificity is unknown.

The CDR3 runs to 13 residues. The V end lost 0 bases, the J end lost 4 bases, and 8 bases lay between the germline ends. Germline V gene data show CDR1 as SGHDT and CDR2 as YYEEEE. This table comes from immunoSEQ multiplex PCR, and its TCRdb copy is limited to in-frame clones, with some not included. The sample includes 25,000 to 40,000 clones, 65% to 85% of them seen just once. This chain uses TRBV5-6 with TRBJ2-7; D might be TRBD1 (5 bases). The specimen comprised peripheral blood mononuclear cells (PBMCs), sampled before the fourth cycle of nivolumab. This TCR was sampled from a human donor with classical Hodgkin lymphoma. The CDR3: CASSLAGKYEQYF. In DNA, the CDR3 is TGTGCCAGCAGCTTGGCAGGGAAGTACGAGCAGTACTTC.